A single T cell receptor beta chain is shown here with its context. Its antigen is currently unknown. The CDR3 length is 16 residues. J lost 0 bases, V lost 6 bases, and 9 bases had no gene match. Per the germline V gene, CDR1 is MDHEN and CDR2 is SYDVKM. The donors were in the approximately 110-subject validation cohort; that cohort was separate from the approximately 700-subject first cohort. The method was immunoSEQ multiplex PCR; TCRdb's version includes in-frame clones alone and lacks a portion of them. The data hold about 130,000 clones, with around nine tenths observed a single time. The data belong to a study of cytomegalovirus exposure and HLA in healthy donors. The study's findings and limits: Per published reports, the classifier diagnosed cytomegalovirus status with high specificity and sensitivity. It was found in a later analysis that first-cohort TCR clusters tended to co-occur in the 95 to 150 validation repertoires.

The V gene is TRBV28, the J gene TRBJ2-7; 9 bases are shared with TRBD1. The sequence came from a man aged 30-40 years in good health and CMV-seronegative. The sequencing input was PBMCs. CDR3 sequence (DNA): TGTGCCAGCAGGCAACCCGGGACAGGGAGCTCCTACGAGCAGTACTTC. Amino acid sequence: CASRQPGTGSSYEQYF.